This TCR beta chain comes out of a study of blood T cells in healthy people across ages. Whole-study findings and limits: Unsorted PBMC material precluded a definitive naive versus antigen-experienced comparison. Per million T cells, TCR beta diversity dropped roughly linearly as age increased. Considered underestimates were the diversity estimates obtained from one million T cells.

V was pared by 6 bases and J by 0 bases, with 11 bases between. CDR3 length: 14 amino acids. Germline V gene sequence: CDR1 SGHTA, CDR2 FQGNSA. On this clonotype itself: Its antigen is currently unknown.

For the second PCR, which ran for roughly 6 to 11 cycles, a sample-barcoded 5' primer and a J-beta primer mix were used. One entry per CDR3 protein results from TCRdb running MiXCR on the 5' RACE reads. This table has about 720,000 distinct CDR3 sequences, around a fifth appearing once. Material for sequencing was blood. The V and J genes are TRBV7-2 and TRBJ2-5; D may be TRBD2 (5 bases). The source is a man between 65 and 85 years old in good health. The CDR3 protein is CASRSGFNQETQYF. The CDR3, as DNA: TGTGCCAGCAGGTCGGGATTCAACCAAGAGACCCAGTACTTC.